This passage covers 19 T cell receptor beta chains from one sample sequenced in a study of T cells in Graves' hyperthyroidism and ophthalmopathy. Using RNA transcripts as the source, TCR beta CDR3 regions were amplified. Primed by the HTBI set, a first-round RT-PCR was run on the TCR CDR3. TCRdb recomputed calls from the multiplex PCR reads with MiXCR, one row per CDR3 protein. Seen here are fewer than 600,000 distinct CDR3 sequences, about 15% observed once, and the top ten hold around 14%. Specimen: blood. The receptors here all came from a middle-aged woman with Graves' hyperthyroidism.

This clonotype has just a few counts. V is TRBV10-3 and J is TRBJ1-1; 9 nucleotides line up with TRBD1. J was trimmed by 3 bases and V by 3 bases; bases with no gene match: 5. Germline V gene lookup returns CDR1 ENHRY and CDR2 SYGVKD. This CDR3 region has 15 residues. The CDR3 nucleotides read TGTGCCATCAGTGATAACAGGGGGCAGTACACTGAAGCTTTCTTT. Protein: CAISDNRGQYTEAFF.

The chain uses TRBV27 and TRBJ2-7; TRBD2 matches 11 bases. Germline CDR1 is MNHEY and CDR2 is SMNVEV (reference sequence). Losses at the gene ends were 5 bases for V and 3 bases for J; bases not matched to a gene: 6. This CDR3 has 15 amino acids. This chain's CDR3 is CASSILAGGIYEQYF. In DNA, the CDR3 is TGTGCCAGCAGTATCCTAGCGGGAGGAATCTACGAGCAGTACTTC.

This clonotype was observed at least ten times. This sequence joins TRBV3-1 and TRBJ1-3; D is uncertain. The germline V gene encodes CDR1 LGHDT and CDR2 YNNKEL (reference sequence). CDR3 size: 17 residues. V was trimmed by 2 bases and J by 0 bases, leaving 14 bases between them. As DNA, the CDR3 is TGTGCCAGCAGCCAAACGCCTCAGGTCATCTCTGGAAACACCATATATTTT. This encodes CASSQTPQVISGNTIYF.

At least ten counts were recorded for this clonotype. This chain uses TRBV2 with TRBJ1-2, with 11 bases fitting TRBD1. V lost 2 bases, J lost 5 bases, and 4 bases stayed unmatched. The CDR3 loop spans 15 amino acids. Germline CDR1 and CDR2: SNHLY and FYNNEI. Here the CDR3 reads CASSESRDRGYGYTF. The CDR3 nucleotides are TGTGCCAGCAGTGAATCCCGGGACAGGGGGTATGGCTACACCTTC.

There are a few counts of this clonotype. The CDR3 reads CASHPRASSNTGELFF. The CDR3 DNA follows: TGTGCCAGCCATCCAAGGGCCTCTTCGAACACCGGGGAGCTGTTTTTT. J is TRBJ2-2 and V is TRBV5-6; D uncertain. The germline V gene has CDR1 SGHDT and CDR2 YYEEEE. V dropped 7 bases and J dropped 0 bases, with 16 bases sitting between them. This CDR3 has 16 amino acids.

The chain combines TRBV5-1 with TRBJ2-1; D may be TRBD1 or TRBD2 (5 bases each). Germline V CDR1 and CDR2: SGHRS, YFSETQ. This CDR3 contains 15 residues. The V end lost 0 bases, the J end lost 3 bases, and 10 bases lay between the germline ends. Here the CDR3 DNA reads TGCGCCAGCAGCTTGGTTCGGGGCAGCTACAATGAGCAGTTCTTC. Protein product: CASSLVRGSYNEQFF.

This clonotype was seen repeatedly, ten times or more. The chain has TRBV20-1 and TRBJ1-1, with a tentative D call TRBD1 (6 bases). CDR1 is DFQATT and CDR2 is SNEGSKA in the germline V gene (reference sequence). CDR3 length: 13 residues. Trimming stripped 5 bases from V and 1 base from J, with 11 bases between. The CDR3 sequence is CSAPRQANTEAFF. CDR3 nucleotide sequence: TGCAGTGCTCCCCGACAGGCGAACACTGAAGCTTTCTTT.

This clonotype occurred a few times. The V and J genes are TRBV27 and TRBJ1-3; D ambiguous. The CDR3 spans 15 residues. Germline V gene data show CDR1 as MNHEY and CDR2 as SMNVEV (reference sequence). Trimming shortened V by 5 bases and J by 1 base, and 12 bases separated the two germline ends. CDR3 sequence (DNA): TGTGCCAGCAGTGGGAGCGGGCTTTCTGGAAACACCATATATTTT. It translates to CASSGSGLSGNTIYF.

This clonotype came up a few times. An end of the junction differs from the germline gene, which may be a read error. CDR3 amino acids: CASSLIGGEAFF. The CDR3 DNA is TGTGCCAGCAGTTTAATTGGAGGTGAAGCCTTCTTT. The J gene is TRBJ1-1, the V gene TRBV28; D remains unclear. This CDR3 has 12 residues. CDR1 is MDHEN and CDR2 is SYDVKM in the germline V gene.

This clonotype occurred a few times. This chain links TRBV5-5 with TRBJ1-5; D not certain. CDR1 is SGHKS and CDR2 is YYEKEE in the germline V gene (reference sequence). The CDR3 contains 15 residues. V was trimmed by 1 base and J by 1 base, leaving 9 bases between them. The CDR3 bases are TGTGCCAGCAGCTTGCGCTTGCAAAGCAATCAGCCCCAGCATTTT. As protein: CASSLRLQSNQPQHF.

This chain connects TRBV7-8 to TRBJ2-7; 9 bases agree with TRBD2. The ends lost 2 bases at V and 4 bases at J; junction bases unmatched: 6. The V gene's germline CDR1 is SGHVS and CDR2 FQNEAQ. This CDR3 is built from 15 residues. The CDR3 DNA is TGTGCCAGCAGCTTAAGTAGCGGGAGTGGTTACGAGCAGTACTTC. Encoded protein: CASSLSSGSGYEQYF. The whole variable domain, filled in from reference TRBV7-8 and TRBJ2-7, reads GAGVSQSPRYKVAKRGQDVALRCDPISGHVSLFWYQQALGQGPEFLTYFQNEAQLDKSGLPSDRFFAERPEGSVSTLKIQRTQQEDSAVYLCASSLSSGSGYEQYFGPGTRLTVT.

This clonotype was observed at least ten times. This chain links TRBV28 with TRBJ2-7; the match to TRBD2 covers 11 bases. Germline lookup yields CDR1 MDHEN and CDR2 SYDVKM. V gave up 8 bases and J gave up 4 bases; unmatched junction bases: 4. This CDR3 is built from 13 residues. Here the CDR3 DNA reads TGTGCCAGCGGGACTAGCGGACCTTACGAGCAGTACTTC. Encoded protein: CASGTSGPYEQYF.

A word on this clonotype: This could be a read error, since a much larger clone is one nucleotide away. The chain uses TRBV28 and TRBJ2-2, with D perhaps matching TRBD1 or TRBD2 (7 bases each). The CDR3 is made up of 17 amino acids. The germline gives CDR1 MDHEN, CDR2 SYDVKM. DNA of the CDR3: TGTGCCAGCGGTTTACTCCGACAGCAGGGGGGGGTCGGGGAGCTGTTTTTT. Encoded protein: CASGLLRQQGGVGELFF.

This clonotype was found many times. This rearrangement joins TRBV29-1 to TRBJ1-2, with 10 bases that match TRBD1. The length of the CDR3 is 16 residues. CDR1 SQVTM and CDR2 ANQGSEA come from the germline V gene. With V trimmed by 4 bases and J by 3 bases, 11 bases remained unmatched. This CDR3 is CSVVGLSGTGDYGYTF. The CDR3 DNA sequence: TGCAGCGTTGTGGGGCTCAGTGGGACAGGGGACTATGGCTACACCTTC.

This clonotype was seen at least ten times. This sequence joins TRBV12-3 or TRBV12-4 and TRBJ1-1; 8 bases line up with TRBD1. The CDR3 covers 15 residues. V trimming: 5 bases; J trimming: 0 bases; junction bases outside the gene matches: 5. DNA for the CDR3: TGTGCCAGCAGTATACGGACAGGGCTGAACACTGAAGCTTTCTTT. This translates into CASSIRTGLNTEAFF.

This clonotype was seen at least ten times. The rearrangement links TRBV6-2 or TRBV6-3 to TRBJ1-2; D gene ambiguous. CDR1 and CDR2 from the germline V gene are MNHEY and SVGEGT. This CDR3 spans 13 amino acids. The ends were cut back, 6 bases at V and 0 bases at J, with 8 bases in the middle. The CDR3 spells CASSRFPNYGYTF. The CDR3 DNA sequence: TGTGCCAGCAGCCGTTTTCCTAACTATGGCTACACCTTC.

Many counts were recorded for this clonotype. This sequence joins TRBV12-5 and TRBJ1-2; D uncertain. CDR1 is LGHNT and CDR2 is FRNRAP in the germline V gene. V lost 5 bases to trimming and J lost 9 bases, with 31 bases between them. The CDR3 has 18 residues. CDR3 amino acids: CASGPDTPQARVQYCYTF. In DNA form, the CDR3 reads TGTGCTAGTGGTCCCGATACCCCTCAGGCCAGAGTTCAATACTGCTACACCTTC.

This clonotype was counted ten times or more. The rearrangement uses TRBV28 and TRBJ2-3; possible D gene TRBD1, 6 bases. In germline, CDR1 is MDHEN, CDR2 SYDVKM. With 5 bases removed from V and 2 bases from J, the gap between germline ends came to 17 bases. The CDR3 sequence is 16 residues long. In nucleotides, the CDR3 is TGTGCCAGCAGTAACAATGACAGGCCCCCCACAGATACGCAGTATTTT. This translates into CASSNNDRPPTDTQYF.

This clonotype occurred many times. The chain links TRBV30 to TRBJ1-1; the match to TRBD1 covers 12 bases. The CDR3 extends over 17 amino acids. Looked up from germline, CDR1 is GTSNPN and CDR2 is SVGIG (reference sequence). The J segment lost 6 bases and the V segment lost 0 bases, leaving 11 bases of the junction unmatched. The CDR3 DNA sequence: TGTGCCTGGAGTGTACAAGTGGGGACAGGGGGCGAGGCTGAAGCTTTCTTT. It translates to CAWSVQVGTGGEAEAFF.